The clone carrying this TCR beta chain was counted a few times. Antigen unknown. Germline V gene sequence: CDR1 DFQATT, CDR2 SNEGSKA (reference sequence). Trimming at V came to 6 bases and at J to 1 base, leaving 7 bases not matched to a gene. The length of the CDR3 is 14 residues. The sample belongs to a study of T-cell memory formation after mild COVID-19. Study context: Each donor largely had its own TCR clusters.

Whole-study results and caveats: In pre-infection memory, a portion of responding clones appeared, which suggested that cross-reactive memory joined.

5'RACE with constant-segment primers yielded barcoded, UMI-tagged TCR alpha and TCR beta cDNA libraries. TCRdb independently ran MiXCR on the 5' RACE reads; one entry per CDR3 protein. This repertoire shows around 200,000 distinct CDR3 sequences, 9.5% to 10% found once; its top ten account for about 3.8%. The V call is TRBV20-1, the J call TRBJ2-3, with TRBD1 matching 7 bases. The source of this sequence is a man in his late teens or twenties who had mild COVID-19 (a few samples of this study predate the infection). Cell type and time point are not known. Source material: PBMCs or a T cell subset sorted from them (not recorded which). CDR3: CSAVDRAGTDTQYF. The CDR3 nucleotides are TGCAGTGCCGTCGACAGGGCCGGCACAGATACGCAGTATTTT.